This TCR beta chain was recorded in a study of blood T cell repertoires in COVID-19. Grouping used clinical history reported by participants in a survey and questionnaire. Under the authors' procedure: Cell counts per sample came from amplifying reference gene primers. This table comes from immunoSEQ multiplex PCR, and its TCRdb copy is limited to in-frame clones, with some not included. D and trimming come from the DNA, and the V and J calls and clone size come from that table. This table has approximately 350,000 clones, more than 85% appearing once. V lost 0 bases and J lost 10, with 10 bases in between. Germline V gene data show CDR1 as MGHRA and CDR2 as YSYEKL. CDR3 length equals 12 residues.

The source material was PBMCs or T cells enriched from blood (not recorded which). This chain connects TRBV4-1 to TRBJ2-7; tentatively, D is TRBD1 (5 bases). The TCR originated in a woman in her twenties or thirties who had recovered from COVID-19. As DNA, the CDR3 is TGCGCCAGCAGCCAAGAGGGGCAAAATCAGTACTTC. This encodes CASSQEGQNQYF.